A selection of T cell receptor beta chains follows, all from one sample in a study of blood T cell repertoires in COVID-19. The protocol was immunoSEQ multiplex PCR, while the TCRdb copy is restricted to in-frame clones and leaves out a portion. This table holds around 74,000 clones, more than 90% found once. Sample: peripheral blood. The receptors were gathered from a woman aged 80 or over with active or convalescent COVID-19. Each CDR3 is given with its conserved first and last residue. A D gene is named only where the DNA matches it firmly. Part of the rows lack a size; the others show once, few, many or a class for expanded clones.

length: 19; D: TRBD2; V: TRBV2; size: .; J: TRBJ2-7; CDR3: CASSPLGSPGLAGAYEQYF; DNA: TGTGCCAGCAGCCCCCTTGGATCCCCGGGACTAGCGGGGGCCTACGAGCAGTACTTC
length: 15; D: TRBD1; V: TRBV6-4; size: .; J: TRBJ2-3; CDR3: CASSPDRAYTDTQYF; DNA: TGTGCCAGCAGCCCCGACAGGGCTTACACAGATACGCAGTATTTT
length: 15; D: TRBD1; V: TRBV7-8; size: .; J: TRBJ1-6; CDR3: CASSFRDSYNSPLHF; DNA: TGTGCCAGCAGCTTTAGGGACAGCTATAATTCACCCCTCCACTTT
length: 14; D: .; V: TRBV9; size: .; J: TRBJ1-2; CDR3: CASSAATGSFGYTF; DNA: TGTGCCAGCAGCGCCGCGACAGGTAGCTTTGGCTACACCTTC
length: 12; D: .; V: TRBV7-8; size: once; J: TRBJ2-7; CDR3: CASSSDRYEQYF; DNA: TGTGCCAGCAGCAGCGACCGCTACGAGCAGTACTTC
length: 14; D: .; V: TRBV21-1; size: .; J: TRBJ2-7; CDR3: CASTSGTLGHEQYF; DNA: TGTGCCAGCACCTCTGGGACACTCGGCCACGAGCAGTACTTC
length: 15; D: .; V: TRBV4-3; size: .; J: TRBJ2-3; CDR3: CASSQEGWGTDTQYF; DNA: TGCGCCAGCAGCCAGGAGGGGTGGGGGACAGATACGCAGTATTTT
length: 15; D: .; V: TRBV6-5; size: .; J: TRBJ2-3; CDR3: CASSYAGSRTDTQYF; DNA: TGTGCCAGCAGTTACGCGGGGTCGCGCACAGATACGCAGTATTTT
length: 16; D: TRBD1; V: TRBV4-3; size: .; J: TRBJ1-2; CDR3: CASSPGQGAVGYGYTF; DNA: TGCGCCAGCAGCCCCGGACAGGGGGCGGTTGGCTATGGCTACACCTTC
length: 15; D: TRBD1; V: TRBV28; size: .; J: TRBJ1-5; CDR3: CASSLLQGSGQPQHF; DNA: TGTGCCAGCAGTTTACTACAGGGGAGCGGTCAGCCCCAGCATTTT
length: 12; D: .; V: TRBV19; size: .; J: TRBJ2-2; CDR3: CASNEGAGELFF; DNA: TGTGCCAGTAACGAGGGGGCCGGGGAGCTGTTTTTT
length: 13; D: .; V: TRBV7-9; size: .; J: TRBJ1-5; CDR3: CASSLVAGQPQHF; DNA: TGTGCCAGCAGCTTAGTCGCGGGACAGCCCCAGCATTTT
length: 13; D: .; V: TRBV2; size: .; J: TRBJ1-5; CDR3: CARGTQGGQPQHF; DNA: TGTGCCAGGGGGACGCAGGGAGGACAGCCCCAGCATTTT
length: 15; D: TRBD1; V: TRBV18; size: .; J: TRBJ1-4; CDR3: CASSRDRAANEKLFF; DNA: TGTGCCAGCTCACGGGACAGGGCGGCTAATGAAAAACTGTTTTTT
length: 13; D: .; V: TRBV30; size: .; J: TRBJ1-1; CDR3: CAWSKQGVPEAFF; DNA: TGTGCCTGGAGTAAACAGGGAGTCCCTGAAGCTTTCTTT
length: 15; D: TRBD1; V: TRBV7-2; size: .; J: TRBJ2-7; CDR3: CASSSAGTGYYEQYF; DNA: TGTGCCAGCAGCTCCGCCGGGACAGGGTACTACGAGCAGTACTTC
length: 19; D: TRBD1; V: TRBV19; size: .; J: TRBJ1-2; CDR3: CASSNPFGTGGETSYGYTF; DNA: TGTGCCAGTAGTAATCCATTCGGGACAGGGGGCGAAACATCCTATGGCTACACCTTC
length: 15; D: .; V: TRBV6-5; size: .; J: TRBJ2-7; CDR3: CASTNPGTGSYEQYF; DNA: TGTGCCAGCACTAACCCCGGGACTGGTTCCTACGAGCAGTACTTC
length: 16; D: TRBD1; V: TRBV28; size: .; J: TRBJ1-5; CDR3: CASSFMGQGDNQPQHF; DNA: TGTGCCAGCAGTTTTATGGGACAGGGGGACAATCAGCCCCAGCATTTT
length: 14; D: TRBD1; V: TRBV5-8; size: once; J: TRBJ2-5; CDR3: CASSFGQGWETQYF; DNA: TGTGCCAGCAGCTTCGGACAGGGGTGGGAGACCCAGTACTTC
length: 16; D: TRBD1; V: TRBV3-1/TRBV3-2; size: .; J: TRBJ1-3; CDR3: CASSPHPGTAGNTIYF; DNA: TGTGCCAGCAGCCCCCATCCCGGGACAGCTGGAAACACCATATATTTT
length: 16; D: TRBD1; V: TRBV2; size: .; J: TRBJ1-6; CDR3: CASIRTGGSYNSPLHF; DNA: TGTGCCAGCATCCGGACAGGGGGTAGCTATAATTCACCCCTCCACTTT
length: 15; D: TRBD1; V: TRBV7-8; size: .; J: TRBJ2-7; CDR3: CASSAAGTGNHEQYF; DNA: TGTGCCAGCAGCGCTGCCGGGACAGGGAACCACGAGCAGTACTTC
length: 16; D: .; V: TRBV19; size: .; J: TRBJ1-5; CDR3: CASSIVRGSRNQPQHF; DNA: TGTGCCAGTAGTATAGTACGGGGATCCCGCAATCAGCCCCAGCATTTT
length: 12; D: .; V: TRBV12-3/TRBV12-4; size: .; J: TRBJ1-2; CDR3: CASSSSRYGYTF; DNA: TGTGCCAGCAGTTCCTCCCGGTATGGCTACACCTTC
length: 16; D: TRBD2; V: TRBV7-2; size: once; J: TRBJ2-1; CDR3: CASSRELAGGPHEQFF; DNA: TGTGCCAGCAGCCGGGAACTAGCGGGGGGGCCCCATGAGCAGTTCTTC
length: 16; D: .; V: TRBV13; size: .; J: TRBJ2-7; CDR3: CASSTKLDRISYEQYF; DNA: TGTGCCAGCAGCACGAAATTAGACAGGATCTCCTACGAGCAGTACTTC
length: 14; D: .; V: TRBV6-2/TRBV6-3; size: once; J: TRBJ1-6; CDR3: CASSFNPRNSPLHF; DNA: TGTGCCAGCAGTTTCAATCCGCGGAATTCACCCCTCCACTTT
length: 15; D: TRBD2; V: TRBV9; size: .; J: TRBJ2-1; CDR3: CASSVDAGGPDEQFF; DNA: TGTGCCAGCAGCGTAGACGCGGGGGGGCCCGATGAGCAGTTCTTC
length: 15; D: TRBD1; V: TRBV18; size: .; J: TRBJ2-2; CDR3: CASRWGQGYTGELFF; DNA: TGTGCCAGCCGTTGGGGACAGGGTTACACCGGGGAGCTGTTTTTT
length: 15; D: .; V: TRBV9; size: .; J: TRBJ1-2; CDR3: CASSPRQEINYGYTF; DNA: TGTGCCAGCAGCCCTAGACAGGAAATTAACTATGGCTACACCTTC
length: 13; D: .; V: TRBV9; size: .; J: TRBJ2-3; CDR3: CASSVVATDTQYF; DNA: TGTGCCAGCAGCGTAGTAGCGACAGATACGCAGTATTTT
length: 15; D: .; V: TRBV19; size: .; J: TRBJ2-2; CDR3: CASSPSASGNGELFF; DNA: TGTGCCAGTAGTCCTTCAGCCTCAGGGAACGGGGAGCTGTTTTTT
length: 14; D: .; V: TRBV28; size: .; J: TRBJ1-2; CDR3: CASSLFVTNYGYTF; DNA: TGTGCCAGCAGTTTATTTGTCACAAATTATGGCTACACCTTC
length: 15; D: TRBD1; V: TRBV6-2/TRBV6-3; size: .; J: TRBJ1-2; CDR3: CASSSGTGRNYGYTF; DNA: TGTGCCAGCAGCTCTGGGACAGGAAGAAACTATGGCTACACCTTC
length: 14; D: TRBD1; V: TRBV7-2; size: .; J: TRBJ1-1; CDR3: CASSRTGNIAEAFF; DNA: TGTGCCAGCAGCCGGACAGGGAATATCGCTGAAGCTTTCTTT
length: 17; D: TRBD1; V: TRBV6-2/TRBV6-3; size: .; J: TRBJ1-5; CDR3: CASSYSFRTGGIQPQHF; DNA: TGTGCCAGCAGTTACTCTTTTCGGACAGGGGGTATTCAGCCCCAGCATTTT
length: 20; D: TRBD1; V: TRBV5-1; size: .; J: TRBJ2-4; CDR3: CASSLMLGQSSDLAKNIQYF; DNA: TGCGCCAGCAGCTTGATGCTGGGACAGAGCTCAGATCTGGCCAAAAACATTCAGTACTTC
length: 15; D: .; V: TRBV15; size: .; J: TRBJ2-7; CDR3: CATSRVGGLNYEQYF; DNA: TGTGCCACCAGCAGAGTCGGCGGACTCAACTACGAGCAGTACTTC
length: 14; D: .; V: TRBV28; size: .; J: TRBJ2-7; CDR3: CASSLGQGRREQYF; DNA: TGTGCCAGCAGTTTAGGGCAGGGGCGCCGGGAGCAGTACTTC